Below are 15 T cell receptor beta chains sequenced from a single sample in a study of radiation and T cells in renal cell carcinoma. The method was immunoSEQ multiplex PCR; TCRdb's version includes in-frame clones alone and lacks a portion of them. The data hold under 100,000 clones, with roughly 88% observed a single time. Time point of the sample: blood 4 weeks post-SBRT, at nephrectomy. Indicated treatment: 15 Gy SBRT to primary tumor, nephrectomy 4 weeks later. The sample in question was blood, obtained from a patient whose treatment included radiotherapy and nephrectomy. These receptors were collected from a man aged 60-69 years with renal cell carcinoma.

V usage is TRBV10-2 and J usage is TRBJ2-3, with a weak D call TRBD1 (5 bases). The germline V gene encodes CDR1 WSHSY and CDR2 SAAADI. The CDR3 is made up of 14 amino acids. The ends were cut back, 3 bases at V and 12 bases at J, with 19 bases in the middle. Here the CDR3 reads CASSDGSSRTYQYF. CDR3 coding DNA: TGCGCCAGCAGTGACGGGTCGTCCAGGACATATCAGTATTTT.

The chain joins TRBV4-1 to TRBJ2-5, with D possibly matching TRBD1 (6 bases). Germline V gene sequence: CDR1 MGHRA, CDR2 YSYEKL. The CDR3 totals 14 residues. Trimming pared 2 bases from V and 6 bases from J, leaving 13 bases between. The DNA for the CDR3 is TGCGCCAGCAGCCAAAACACAGGGTTACAGACCCAGTACTTC. It is translated as CASSQNTGLQTQYF.

This clone was seen many times. The chain employs TRBV6-1 and TRBJ1-1; D call uncertain. V gave up 2 bases and J gave up 0 bases, with 10 bases separating them. Germline CDR1 is MNHNS and CDR2 is SASEGT. The CDR3 is 15 amino acids. The CDR3 DNA sequence: TGTGCCAGCAGTGAATTGAACACCCTGAACACTGAAGCTTTCTTT. It translates to CASSELNTLNTEAFF.

The V gene is TRBV5-1, the J gene TRBJ2-2, with 9 bases fitting TRBD1. This CDR3 spans 16 amino acids. With 3 bases clipped from V and 1 base from J, the junction kept 4 bases outside the gene matches. CDR1 and CDR2 (germline): SGHRS, YFSETQ. Here the CDR3 reads CASSSGTGQNTGELFF. In DNA, the CDR3 is TGCGCCAGCAGCTCTGGGACAGGGCAGAACACCGGGGAGCTGTTTTTT.

The V call is TRBV23-1, the J call TRBJ1-2; D gene uncertain. TRBV23-1 belongs to the ORF category, with a function that is uncertain. V lost 0 bases to trimming and J lost 5 bases, with 13 bases between them. This CDR3 spans 15 amino acids. CDR3 protein: CASSQSWAASYGYTF. In DNA, the CDR3 is TGCGCCAGCAGTCAATCGTGGGCAGCCTCGTATGGCTACACCTTC.

This chain connects TRBV19 to TRBJ2-7; 7 nucleotides agree with TRBD2. V dropped 5 bases and J dropped 6; count of bases not matched to a gene: 13. The V gene's germline CDR1 is LNHDA and CDR2 SQIVND (reference sequence). CDR3 length: 15 residues. The CDR3 here is CASSVSGGSTGEQYF. The CDR3 coding sequence is TGTGCCAGTAGTGTCTCGGGCGGGAGTACAGGCGAGCAGTACTTC.

This clone has just a few counts. V usage is TRBV10-3 and J usage is TRBJ2-3, with D maybe TRBD2 (6 bases). CDR3 length: 14 residues. Trimming took 11 bases from V and 0 from J, leaving 15 bases between them. The V gene's germline CDR1 is ENHRY and CDR2 SYGVKD. The CDR3: CASAGRLSTDTQYF. The CDR3 nucleotides read TGTGCCTCTGCGGGACGGCTTAGCACAGATACGCAGTATTTT.

As for this clone: The junction shows a germline mismatch at one end, possibly a read error. The chain employs TRBV6-1 and TRBJ2-3, with D perhaps being TRBD1 or TRBD2 (6 bases each). Germline V CDR1 and CDR2: MNHNS, SASEGT. The CDR3 extends over 16 amino acids. CDR3: CASSEGVRGVRDTQYF. DNA for the CDR3: TGTGCCAGCAGCGAAGGGGTGAGGGGGGTAAGAGATACGCAGTATTTT.

This clone has only a few counts. The V call is TRBV18, the J call TRBJ1-1, with no clear D. V was pared by 3 bases and J by 0 bases, with 8 bases between. The CDR3 covers 14 residues. The germline CDR1 and CDR2 sequences are KGHSH and LQKENI. The CDR3 DNA is TGTGCCAGCTCACCTCAGGTTATGAACACTGAAGCTTTCTTT. Its translation: CASSPQVMNTEAFF.

The V and J genes are TRBV14 and TRBJ2-7; TRBD2 might be the D (6 bases). The V gene lost 4 bases and the J gene lost 5 bases, with 18 bases spanning the gap. The CDR3 extends over 15 amino acids. Germline V gives CDR1 SGHDN, CDR2 FVKESK. CDR3 nucleotide sequence: TGTGCCAGCAGCCCGGGGACTTCTCTGACAGACGAGCAGTACTTC. Its translation is CASSPGTSLTDEQYF.

The chain carries TRBV11-2 and TRBJ2-3; 15 nucleotides align to TRBD2. V lost 4 bases to trimming and J lost 4 bases; unmatched junction nucleotides: 3. CDR1 and CDR2 from the germline V gene are SGHAT and FQNNGV. The CDR3 extends over 16 amino acids. The CDR3 reads CASSSGLAGGADTQYF. CDR3 nucleotides: TGTGCCAGCAGCTCAGGACTAGCGGGAGGGGCAGATACGCAGTATTTT. Looking up the rest from reference TRBV11-2 and TRBJ2-3 gives the full variable domain: EAGVAQSPRYKIIEKRQSVAFWCNPISGHATLYWYQQILGQGPKLLIQFQNNGVVDDSQLPKDRFSAERLKGVDSTLKIQPAKLEDSAVYLCASSSGLAGGADTQYFGPGTRLTVL.

This clone was recorded once. The rearrangement links TRBV28 to TRBJ2-5; tentatively, D is TRBD2 (7 bases). With 3 bases removed from V and 3 bases from J, the gap between germline ends came to 17 bases. This CDR3 is 16 amino acids long. CDR1 is MDHEN and CDR2 is SYDVKM in the germline V gene. The CDR3 loop reads CASSFGRGAQKETQYF. CDR3 bases: TGTGCCAGCAGTTTTGGTCGGGGGGCCCAAAAAGAGACCCAGTACTTC.

The chain couples TRBV5-1 to TRBJ2-5; D uncertain. V dropped 1 base and J dropped 5 bases, with 15 bases sitting between them. Germline CDR1 and CDR2: SGHRS and YFSETQ. CDR3 length equals 15 residues. The CDR3 is CASSLSDTQRETQYF. CDR3 nucleotides: TGCGCCAGCAGCTTGTCCGACACCCAACGGGAGACCCAGTACTTC.

This rearrangement joins TRBV10-3 to TRBJ2-3, with 7 bases aligning to TRBD2. V shed 3 bases and J 2 bases; nucleotides not matched to a gene: 8. CDR1 and CDR2 from the germline V gene are ENHRY and SYGVKD. The CDR3 loop spans 16 amino acids. CDR3 loop: CAISDPLAETTDTQYF. The CDR3 nucleotides are TGTGCCATCAGTGACCCCCTAGCGGAGACCACAGATACGCAGTATTTT.

This chain links TRBV10-1 with TRBJ1-1; D gene uncertain. The CDR3 totals 13 residues. V lost 4 bases and J 3 bases, leaving 9 bases between the germline ends. Germline CDR1 reads WNHNN; CDR2 reads SYGVQD (reference sequence). The CDR3 loop is CASSGRRDTEAFF. The DNA of the CDR3 is TGCGCCAGCAGTGGCCGCCGGGACACTGAAGCTTTCTTT.